This passage covers 17 T cell receptor beta chains from one sample sequenced in a study of cytomegalovirus exposure and HLA in healthy donors (dated by TCRdb to the late 2010s). The method behind the library was the immunoSEQ multiplex PCR assay. For the multiplex PCR, a mixture combining 60 forward primers for TCR Vbeta segments and 13 reverse primers for TCR Jbeta segments was used. TCRdb limited this immuneACCESS table to in-frame rearrangements with V and J called. A share of clones is missing; checked studies link under half to unresolved V genes, and the rest is unexplained. Here the sample has about 130,000 clones; around 84% occur a single time. The ten biggest clones cover 2.5% to 3.5% of the sample. The sequencing input was PBMCs. The receptors shown here come from a woman between 18 and 29 years old in good health and CMV-seropositive.

This clone was seen just once. This chain uses TRBV15 with TRBJ1-5; 8 bases map to TRBD1. Germline V CDR1 and CDR2: LNHNV, YYDKDF (reference sequence). V was pared by 3 bases and J by 7 bases, with 11 bases of the junction left unmatched. The length of the CDR3 is 16 residues. CDR3 in DNA: TGTGCCACCAGCAGTCCCAGGACAGGGTATGAACAGCCCCAGCATTTT. Translation gives CATSSPRTGYEQPQHF.

The chain uses TRBV7-6 and TRBJ2-5, with 8 bases that match TRBD2. J gave up 0 bases and V 5 bases, and 14 bases lay outside the gene matches. Germline CDR1 is SGHVS and CDR2 is FNYEAQ. The CDR3 loop spans 18 amino acids. For the CDR3, the DNA is TGTGCCAGCAGCACAAAAAAGCTCGGGGGGGAGGACCAAGAGACCCAGTACTTC. This encodes CASSTKKLGGEDQETQYF.

CDR3 in DNA: TGCGCCAGCAGCCAACCAGAGACAGGGGACTACGAGCAGTACTTC. It is translated as CASSQPETGDYEQYF. The gene calls are TRBV4-1 and TRBJ2-7, with TRBD1 matching 8 bases. The V and J ends lost 2 bases and 3 bases, in that order; junction bases with no gene match: 6. Germline-derived CDR1 and CDR2 are MGHRA and YSYEKL. CDR3 length equals 15 residues.

CDR3 in DNA: TGTGCCTGGAGTTCCGGGACAGGGGTTGAAAAACTGTTTTTT. Its protein product is CAWSSGTGVEKLFF. The chain combines TRBV30 with TRBJ1-4; 10 bases are shared with TRBD1. The germline V gene has CDR1 GTSNPN and CDR2 SVGIG (reference sequence). The trim removed 2 bases at V and 7 bases at J, leaving 4 bases unmatched. There are 14 residues in the CDR3.

This rearrangement joins TRBV11-2 to TRBJ2-1; 8 bases are a match to TRBD2. Germline trimming cut 5 bases from V and 0 bases from J; bases unmatched to any gene: 9. The germline V gene has CDR1 SGHAT and CDR2 FQNNGV. This CDR3 is 17 amino acids long. CDR3 sequence: CASSPPRAGGSYNEQFF. CDR3 DNA sequence: TGTGCCAGCAGCCCCCCGCGCGCGGGGGGCTCCTACAATGAGCAGTTCTTC.

V and J are TRBV10-3 and TRBJ2-1, with D perhaps TRBD1 (5 bases). Germline lookup yields CDR1 ENHRY and CDR2 SYGVKD. Trimming cost V 0 bases and J 3 bases, with 12 bases left between them. This CDR3 is 16 amino acids long. The CDR3 reads CAISESSQGDYNEQFF. In DNA, the CDR3 is TGTGCCATCAGTGAGTCGAGCCAGGGCGACTACAATGAGCAGTTCTTC.

This chain joins TRBV6-1 and TRBJ2-3, with a tentative D call TRBD2 (5 bases). Looked up from germline, CDR1 is MNHNS and CDR2 is SASEGT. V lost 4 bases, J lost 0 bases, and 8 bases lay in between. This CDR3 contains 14 residues. Here the CDR3 DNA reads TGTGCCAGCAGTGTGGACTTAAGCACAGATACGCAGTATTTT. This encodes CASSVDLSTDTQYF.

CDR3 sequence (DNA): TGTGCCAGCAGTCTGGGAGCTACCAGTGAAGCTTTCTTT. Translated, it gives CASSLGATSEAFF. This chain uses TRBV28 with TRBJ1-1; D gene unclear. The length of the CDR3 is 13 residues. Trimming took 5 bases from V and 7 from J, leaving 14 bases between them. CDR1 and CDR2 (germline): MDHEN, SYDVKM. The full variable domain, its missing parts supplied by reference TRBV28 and TRBJ1-1, is DVKVTQSSRYLVKRTGEKVFLECVQDMDHENMFWYRQDPGLGLRLIYFSYDVKMKEKGDIPEGYSVSREKKERFSLILESASTNQTSMYLCASSLGATSEAFFGQGTRLTVV.

This clone has just a few counts. J is TRBJ1-2 and V is TRBV4-1, with TRBD1 as a possible D gene (6 bases). The V gene's germline CDR1 is MGHRA and CDR2 YSYEKL. V lost 0 bases to trimming and J lost 4 bases, with 15 bases between them. The CDR3 extends over 16 amino acids. The CDR3 region has the DNA TGCGCCAGCAGCCAAGATACGGGGGGCAAGGGCTATGGCTACACCTTC. This sequence encodes CASSQDTGGKGYGYTF.

The rearrangement links TRBV6-6 to TRBJ1-1; D is possibly TRBD1 (5 bases). This CDR3 is 14 amino acids long. The germline gives CDR1 MNHNY, CDR2 SVGAGI (reference sequence). Trimming removed 7 bases at V and 1 base at J, with 13 bases between. CDR3 region: CASTNSGGNTEAFF. CDR3 DNA sequence: TGTGCCAGCACCAACTCGGGGGGGAACACTGAAGCTTTCTTT.

Only one count was recorded for this clone. V gene TRBV19 combines with J gene TRBJ1-5, with D possibly being TRBD1 (6 bases). The CDR3 totals 14 residues. Trimming removed 7 bases at V and 5 bases at J, with 15 bases between. Germline V lookup: CDR1 LNHDA, CDR2 SQIVND (reference sequence). The DNA of the CDR3 is TGTGCCAGTATGGCTGGGGGGGCTTATCAGCCCCAGCATTTT. Its translation is CASMAGGAYQPQHF.

The genes are TRBV4-1 and TRBJ2-7; 7 bases line up with TRBD2. V was pared by 1 base and J by 3 bases, with 0 bases of the junction left unmatched. Germline values: CDR1 MGHRA, CDR2 YSYEKL. This CDR3 is built from 13 residues. CDR3 region: CASSQGTSYEQYF. CDR3 in DNA: TGCGCCAGCAGCCAAGGGACTAGCTACGAGCAGTACTTC.

V gene TRBV7-9 combines with J gene TRBJ2-5; unclear D gene. The DNA end is more similar to TRBJ2-7, so the J call may be wrong. CDR3 size: 14 residues. CDR1 SEHNR and CDR2 FQNEAQ come from the germline V gene (reference sequence). The CDR3 DNA sequence: TGTGCCAGCAGCTTAAACCTCGATCCCTACGAGCAGTACTTC. Its translation is CASSLNLDPYEQYF.

This clone was seen more than once but under ten times. CDR3 DNA: TGTGCCAGTAATTTCGGGCAGGGCCCGTCCAATCAGCCCCAGCATTTT. Translated, it gives CASNFGQGPSNQPQHF. The rearrangement joins TRBV27 to TRBJ1-5, with D perhaps TRBD1 (5 bases). Trimming left V 9 bases short and J 3 bases short, with 21 bases between. The CDR3 runs to 16 residues. CDR1 is MNHEY and CDR2 is SMNVEV in the germline V gene (reference sequence).

This clone was counted a few times. The V and J genes are TRBV6-1 and TRBJ1-5; a weak D match, TRBD1 (5 bases). Germline lookup yields CDR1 MNHNS and CDR2 SASEGT. The CDR3 is made up of 12 amino acids. The V gene lost 5 bases and the J gene lost 7 bases, with 9 bases spanning the gap. The CDR3 is CASSRGTQPQHF. In DNA, the CDR3 is TGTGCCAGCAGTCGGGGGACCCAGCCCCAGCATTTT.

This clone was seen a few times. The CDR3 bases are TGTGCCAGCTCACCAGCTCGGGGCGGGGGGGCGAGGGAGCAGTACTTC. This translates into CASSPARGGGAREQYF. The V gene is TRBV18, the J gene TRBJ2-7; 9 bases match TRBD2. The CDR3 loop spans 16 amino acids. In germline, CDR1 is KGHSH, CDR2 LQKENI. Trimming removed 2 bases from V and 7 bases from J; junction bases left unmatched: 12.

In this sample, this clone turned up many times. This chain joins TRBV7-3 and TRBJ2-7; possible D gene TRBD2, 5 bases. CDR3 length: 13 residues. Germline-derived CDR1 and CDR2 are SGHTA and FQGTGA. The V end was cut by 0 bases, the J end by 7 bases, with 10 bases between. CDR3 region: CASSLTGSGEQYF. The DNA of the CDR3 is TGTGCCAGCAGCTTAACGGGGTCGGGGGAGCAGTACTTC.